These 21 T cell receptor beta chains originate from one sample sequenced in a study of Tregs in tolerant kidney transplant recipients. Sequencing used immunoSEQ multiplex PCR; TCRdb keeps in-frame clones, though not all of them. The repertoire holds about 46,000 clones, with roughly nine tenths as singletons. Sequencing input: Tregs from blood. Receptors originate from a human donor in good health.

The chain couples TRBV7-8 to TRBJ1-5, with unresolved D. Trimming left V 5 bases short and J 3 bases short, with 14 bases between. From germline, CDR1 is SGHVS and CDR2 FQNEAQ. This CDR3 contains 15 residues. The CDR3 spells CASSREMGLNQPQHF. The CDR3 DNA reads as TGTGCCAGCAGCCGAGAAATGGGCCTCAATCAGCCCCAGCATTTT.

The chain joins TRBV6-1 to TRBJ2-1, with 11 positions matching TRBD1. The CDR3 is 14 amino acids. With 7 bases clipped from V and 7 bases from J, the junction kept 6 bases outside the gene matches. Germline loops: CDR1 MNHNS, CDR2 SASEGT. The CDR3 DNA is TGTGCCAGCACTCGGGACAGGGGGTCGAATGAGCAGTTCTTC. The encoded protein is CASTRDRGSNEQFF.

The chain recombines TRBV7-9 with TRBJ2-7; D gene uncertain. The V end lost 4 bases, the J end lost 2 bases, and 15 bases lay between the germline ends. Germline loops: CDR1 SEHNR, CDR2 FQNEAQ (reference sequence). The CDR3 contains 15 residues. The CDR3: CASSWGPRFAYEQYF. The DNA of the CDR3 is TGTGCCAGCAGCTGGGGTCCGAGGTTTGCCTACGAGCAGTACTTC.

This clone was observed once. The V call is TRBV6-5, the J call TRBJ2-5, with 7 bases matching TRBD1. With the DNA end fitting TRBJ2-7 better, the J assignment may be wrong. Germline V gives CDR1 MNHEY, CDR2 SVGAGI. The length of the CDR3 is 15 residues. CDR3 DNA: TGTGCCAGCAGTTACAGGGGGCGCAAGGTCCACGAGCAGTACTTC. Amino acid sequence: CASSYRGRKVHEQYF.

This chain connects TRBV9 to TRBJ2-3; TRBD2 is a possible D gene (6 bases). The CDR3 spans 16 residues. Germline assignment: CDR1 SGDLS and CDR2 YYNGEE. V was clipped by 2 bases and J by 2 bases, with 15 bases between them. The CDR3, as DNA: TGTGCCAGCAGCGTCCCCCTCGCGGGAACCACAGATACGCAGTATTTT. Translating it yields CASSVPLAGTTDTQYF. The full variable domain, its missing parts supplied by reference TRBV9 and TRBJ2-3, is DSGVTQTPKHLITATGQRVTLRCSPRSGDLSVYWYQQSLDQGLQFLIQYYNGEERAKGNILERFSAQQFPDLHSELNLSSLELGDSALYFCASSVPLAGTTDTQYFGPGTRLTVL.

The chain combines TRBV5-1 with TRBJ1-2; D gene unclear. V shed 0 bases and J shed 0 bases, with 6 bases lying between them. Germline V gene lookup returns CDR1 SGHRS and CDR2 YFSETQ. The length of the CDR3 is 14 residues. The DNA of the CDR3 is TGCGCCAGCAGCTTGGACACCTCTAACTATGGCTACACCTTC. This codes for CASSLDTSNYGYTF. Variable domain in full (rest from reference TRBV5-1 and TRBJ1-2): KAGVTQTPRYLIKTRGQQVTLSCSPISGHRSVSWYQQTPGQGLQFLFEYFSETQRNKGNFPGRFSGRQFSNSRSEMNVSTLELGDSALYLCASSLDTSNYGYTFGSGTRLTVV.

The chain's CDR3 is CASSGSGGNQPQHF. CDR3 sequence (DNA): TGTGCCAGCTCAGGATCGGGGGGCAATCAGCCCCAGCATTTT. The chain is built from TRBV18 and TRBJ1-5; D is perhaps TRBD1 (5 bases). The germline V and J ends were trimmed by 5 bases and 2 bases, with 10 bases remaining between them. Germline V gives CDR1 KGHSH, CDR2 LQKENI. The CDR3 is 14 amino acids. Together with reference TRBV18 and TRBJ1-5, the CDR3 gives the full variable domain: NAGVMQNPRHLVRRRGQEARLRCSPMKGHSHVYWYRQLPEEGLKFMVYLQKENIIDESGMPKERFSAEFPKEGPSILRIQQVVRGDSAAYFCASSGSGGNQPQHFGDGTRLSIL.

The chain employs TRBV5-1 and TRBJ2-1; TRBD2 agrees at 12 bases. Germline values: CDR1 SGHRS, CDR2 YFSETQ. With V trimmed by 5 bases and J by 10 bases, 7 bases remained unmatched. The CDR3 length is 14 residues. In nucleotides, the CDR3 is TGCGCCAGCAGGATGACTAGCGGGAGTGGGGAGCAGTTCTTC. Protein product: CASRMTSGSGEQFF.

This chain links TRBV4-2 with TRBJ1-2; 7 bases line up with TRBD1. V dropped 7 bases and J dropped 4; count of bases not matched to a gene: 18. The CDR3 is made up of 17 amino acids. Germline CDR1 LGHNA, CDR2 YNFKEQ. CDR3 loop: CASTQDSTWTGAYGYTF. DNA of the CDR3: TGTGCCAGCACCCAGGACTCGACCTGGACAGGAGCCTATGGCTACACCTTC.

V usage is TRBV10-2 and J usage is TRBJ2-5, with a possible D match to TRBD1 (6 bases). The germline V gene encodes CDR1 WSHSY and CDR2 SAAADI. This CDR3 comprises 16 residues. V dropped 7 bases and J dropped 4 bases, with 22 bases sitting between them. The CDR3 nucleotides read TGCGCCAGCACGACGTTAAGGGCCAAAGGGGGAGAGACCCAGTACTTC. It is translated as CASTTLRAKGGETQYF.

There are a few counts of this clone. The chain employs TRBV2 and TRBJ2-4; D remains ambiguous. Germline CDR1 SNHLY, CDR2 FYNNEI. CDR3 size: 15 residues. Trimming cost V 5 bases and J 0 bases, with 11 bases left between them. The CDR3: CASSRQPLAKNIQYF. In DNA form, the CDR3 reads TGTGCCAGCAGTCGGCAGCCCTTAGCCAAAAACATTCAGTACTTC. The full variable domain, in which reference TRBV2 and TRBJ2-4 provide the parts outside the CDR3, is EPEVTQTPSHQVTQMGQEVILRCVPISNHLYFYWYRQILGQKVEFLVSFYNNEISEKSEIFDDQFSVERPDGSNFTLKIRSTKLEDSAMYFCASSRQPLAKNIQYFGAGTRLSVL.

The J gene is TRBJ2-5, the V gene TRBV7-9; TRBD1 matches at 8 bases. The CDR3 loop spans 18 amino acids. J lost 5 bases, V lost 4 bases, and 18 bases had no gene match. From germline, CDR1 is SEHNR and CDR2 FQNEAQ (reference sequence). The CDR3, as DNA: TGTGCCAGCAGCTCCCCAGGGGCGGGACAGGCGTTTTCGGAGACCCAGTACTTC. Encoded protein: CASSSPGAGQAFSETQYF.

This rearrangement joins TRBV9 to TRBJ2-5, with 10 bases identical to TRBD2. Per the germline V gene, CDR1 is SGDLS and CDR2 is YYNGEE. The CDR3 spans 16 residues. V lost 0 bases, J lost 2 bases, and 4 bases stayed unmatched. CDR3 sequence: CASSVGVAGGQETQYF. CDR3 nucleotides: TGTGCCAGCAGCGTAGGGGTAGCGGGAGGACAAGAGACCCAGTACTTC. The whole variable domain, filled in from reference TRBV9 and TRBJ2-5, reads DSGVTQTPKHLITATGQRVTLRCSPRSGDLSVYWYQQSLDQGLQFLIQYYNGEERAKGNILERFSAQQFPDLHSELNLSSLELGDSALYFCASSVGVAGGQETQYFGPGTRLLVL.

CDR3 loop: CASSPYIYLETEAFF. For the CDR3, the DNA is TGTGCCAGCAGCCCCTATATTTACCTGGAGACTGAAGCTTTCTTT. The genes are TRBV5-4 and TRBJ1-1; D gene ambiguous. The V and J ends lost 4 bases and 5 bases respectively, with 18 bases between them. Germline-derived CDR1 and CDR2 are SGHNT and YYREEE (reference sequence). The CDR3 is 15 amino acids.

This chain connects TRBV9 to TRBJ1-5; D possibly corresponds to TRBD1 (5 bases). V lost 4 bases and J 5 bases, leaving 7 bases between the germline ends. The germline CDR1 and CDR2 sequences are SGDLS and YYNGEE. The CDR3 runs 12 residues. CDR3: CASSPRDQPQHF. The CDR3 DNA reads as TGTGCCAGCAGCCCCAGGGATCAGCCCCAGCATTTT.

The CDR3: CASSLGISGDTQYF. The CDR3 coding sequence is TGTGCCAGCAGCTTGGGGATCAGCGGAGATACGCAGTATTTT. This rearrangement joins TRBV7-6 to TRBJ2-3, with a tentative D call TRBD2 (5 bases). Trimming removed 3 bases at V and 5 bases at J, with 12 bases between. Germline CDR1 SGHVS, CDR2 FNYEAQ. The CDR3 covers 14 residues.

The rearrangement joins TRBV30 to TRBJ2-3; D may match TRBD1 or TRBD2 (7 bases each). Germline CDR1 reads GTSNPN; CDR2 reads SVGIG (reference sequence). Trimming cost V 2 bases and J 0 bases, with 12 bases left between them. The CDR3 is made up of 15 amino acids. The DNA of the CDR3 is TGTGCCTGGAGTTTGCAGGGGGGGAGCACAGATACGCAGTATTTT. The encoded protein is CAWSLQGGSTDTQYF.

V is TRBV5-4 and J is TRBJ1-4; perhaps TRBD1 as D (5 bases). Germline values: CDR1 SGHNT, CDR2 YYREEE (reference sequence). There are 15 residues in the CDR3. Trimming removed 4 bases at V and 0 bases at J, with 10 bases between. DNA of the CDR3: TGTGCCAGCAGCCGGGACGGTGCAACTAATGAAAAACTGTTTTTT. Its translation is CASSRDGATNEKLFF.

The CDR3 is CAGNRGFRSYNEQFF. DNA for the CDR3: TGTGCCGGAAATCGAGGCTTCAGGTCCTACAATGAGCAGTTCTTC. The chain recombines TRBV5-8 with TRBJ2-1; D is uncertain. Germline V CDR1 and CDR2: SGHTS, YDEGEE. The CDR3 contains 15 residues. V was pared by 10 bases and J by 1 base, with 18 bases between.

The rearrangement joins TRBV10-3 to TRBJ1-6; D not resolved. The V end was cut by 1 base, the J end by 7 bases, with 8 bases between. The CDR3 sequence is 14 residues long. Germline CDR1 reads ENHRY; CDR2 reads SYGVKD. The CDR3 nucleotides read TGTGCCATCAGTGAGTGGGCAGAAAATTCACCCCTCCACTTT. Its translation: CAISEWAENSPLHF.

The chain joins TRBV7-3 to TRBJ2-5; D gene uncertain. From germline, CDR1 is SGHTA and CDR2 FQGTGA. The ends were cut back, 5 bases at V and 1 base at J, with 8 bases in the middle. CDR3 size: 13 residues. CDR3 amino acids: CASSPTPQETQYF. The CDR3 nucleotides are TGTGCCAGCAGCCCTACTCCCCAAGAGACCCAGTACTTC.